This is a list of T cell receptor beta chains from one sample in a study of shared clonotypes between healthy human individuals. Measured with immunoSEQ multiplex PCR; TCRdb has only the in-frame clones, and not every one. This table has roughly 2.5 million clones, approximately 94% appearing once. Sequences were obtained from naive CD4+ T cells sorted from blood. All receptors come from a man aged 18-30 years in good health. Each CDR3 is given with its conserved first and last residue. A D gene is named only where the DNA matches it firmly. Part of the rows lack a size; the others show once, few, many or a class for expanded clones.

V gene	J gene	D gene	clone size	CDR3 DNA	CDR3 protein
TRBV30	TRBJ1-2	.	.	TGTGCCTGGAGTGTAAGGGGATTATCTGGCTACACCTTC	CAWSVRGLSGYTF
TRBV7-3	TRBJ1-3	TRBD1	.	TGTGCCAGCAGCATCGGGACAGCCTCTGGAAACACCATATATTTT	CASSIGTASGNTIYF
TRBV9	TRBJ2-7	TRBD2	.	TGTGCCAGCAGCCGACGAGCGGGGGAAAACTACGAGCAGTACTTC	CASSRRAGENYEQYF
TRBV7-2	TRBJ2-7	TRBD2	.	TGTGCCAGCAGCTTATGGGAGGGCCCCGGCGAGCAGTACTTC	CASSLWEGPGEQYF
TRBV10-3	TRBJ1-5	TRBD1	.	TGTGCCATCAGTGATACAGGGGGAAGCAATCAGCCCCAGCATTTT	CAISDTGGSNQPQHF
TRBV18	TRBJ1-2	.	.	TGTGCCAGCTCACCACCCGGTCCCTCTAACTATGGCTACACCTTC	CASSPPGPSNYGYTF
TRBV10-1	TRBJ2-7	TRBD2	.	TGCGCCAGCATATCGGGAGGCCAAAACTACGAGCAGTACTTC	CASISGGQNYEQYF
TRBV9	TRBJ2-7	TRBD1	.	TGTGCCAGCAGCGCTGGACAGGGTAATTACGAGCAGTACTTC	CASSAGQGNYEQYF
TRBV6-1	TRBJ2-3	.	.	TGTGCCAGCAGTGAAGCCTCTTTAGGCACAGATACGCAGTATTTT	CASSEASLGTDTQYF
TRBV5-4	TRBJ1-3	.	.	TGTGCCAGCAGCTTGGATCCGGTCTCTGGAAACACCATATATTTT	CASSLDPVSGNTIYF
TRBV7-9	TRBJ2-3	TRBD2	.	TGTGCCAGCAGCTTAGCCTTAGGACTAGCTGCAGATACGCAGTATTTT	CASSLALGLAADTQYF
TRBV5-1	TRBJ2-7	.	.	TGCGCCAGCAGCTTGGGGGGCTTGGGGGCTGGCGAGCAGTACTTC	CASSLGGLGAGEQYF
TRBV7-2	TRBJ2-7	TRBD1	once	TGTGCCAGCAGCTCGACAGGGACGTACGAGCAGTACTTC	CASSSTGTYEQYF
TRBV9	TRBJ2-5	TRBD2	.	TGTGCCAGCAGCGGTGTAGCGGGAGAGGAGACCCAGTACTTC	CASSGVAGEETQYF
TRBV30	TRBJ1-2	TRBD1	.	TGTGCCGCTATCCAGGACAGGTTCCATGGCTACACCTTC	CAAIQDRFHGYTF
TRBV9	TRBJ2-7	TRBD1	.	TGTGCCAGCAGCGTAGGTCTCAGGGGGCGCGGGTCCTACGAGCAGTACTTC	CASSVGLRGRGSYEQYF
TRBV19	TRBJ1-1	.	.	TGTGCCAGTAGTAAAACAGGGAACACTGAAGCTTTCTTT	CASSKTGNTEAFF
TRBV7-2	TRBJ2-5	.	.	TGTGCCAGCAGCTTAGTCGGTGACCCTTCGGGGACCCAGTACTTC	CASSLVGDPSGTQYF
TRBV18	TRBJ2-3	TRBD2	few	TGTGCCAGCTCACCGGGACTAGCGGGATCAGATACGCAGTATTTT	CASSPGLAGSDTQYF
TRBV7-9	TRBJ1-6	.	.	TGTGCCAGCAGCTCAGGGAATAATTCACCCCTCCACTTT	CASSSGNNSPLHF
TRBV7-8	TRBJ1-2	TRBD1	.	TGTGCCAGCAGCCATAGAACAGGGGAAGTCTATGGCTACACCTTC	CASSHRTGEVYGYTF
TRBV5-1	TRBJ1-2	TRBD1	.	TGCGCCAGCAGCTTGACAGGGGGCCCCGTCTATGGCTACACCTTC	CASSLTGGPVYGYTF
TRBV2	TRBJ1-3	TRBD1	.	TGTGCCAGCAGTACACAGGGGAGCTCTGGAAACACCATATATTTT	CASSTQGSSGNTIYF
TRBV2	TRBJ2-1	TRBD1	.	TGTGCCAGCACTTGGGACAGGGGTTCCTACAATGAGCAGTTCTTC	CASTWDRGSYNEQFF
TRBV11-1	TRBJ2-7	.	.	TGTGCCAGCAGCTTAGGCGGGGTCCTCACCCCAATTTACGAGCAGTACTTC	CASSLGGVLTPIYEQYF
TRBV7-2	TRBJ1-5	.	.	TGTGCCAGCAGCCAGGCGGGACAGCCCCAGCATTTT	CASSQAGQPQHF
TRBV29-1	TRBJ1-1	.	few	TGCAGCGCGCAGACTCTTATTTACGCTGAAGCTTTCTTT	CSAQTLIYAEAFF
TRBV29-1	TRBJ2-1	.	.	TGCAGCGTCGGACGAGGGGACAATGAGCAGTTCTTC	CSVGRGDNEQFF